These 2 T cell receptor beta chains were sequenced from one sample in a study of T cells in Graves' hyperthyroidism and ophthalmopathy. Researchers took RNA transcripts and amplified the TCR beta CDR3 regions from them. When the TCR CDR3 underwent first-round RT-PCR, the HTBI primer set was used. TCRdb processed the multiplex PCR reads anew with MiXCR; each CDR3 protein has one entry. The repertoire consists of hundreds of thousands of distinct CDR3 sequences, with around an eighth occurring once and the leading ten covering around 30%. The sequencing input was blood. These receptors originate from a man between 45 and 60 years old with Graves' ophthalmopathy.

This clonotype was recorded at least ten times. The chain joins TRBV11-1 to TRBJ2-1, with D tentatively TRBD2 (5 bases). The CDR3 length is 17 residues. Germline lookup yields CDR1 SGHAT and CDR2 FQDESV (reference sequence). V was trimmed by 5 bases and J by 8 bases, leaving 25 bases between them. For the CDR3, the DNA is TGTGCCAGCAGCCCGAGATGGACTGGAAAGTCGGGCGATGAGCAGTTCTTC. Its translation is CASSPRWTGKSGDEQFF.

This clonotype has at least ten counts. The V and J genes are TRBV5-8 and TRBJ2-2; no reliable D call. In germline, CDR1 is SGHTS, CDR2 YDEGEE. This CDR3 is 14 amino acids long. The germline V and J ends were trimmed by 4 bases and 6 bases, with 13 bases remaining between them. The CDR3: CASSPLKLPGELFF. CDR3 in DNA: TGTGCCAGCAGCCCCCTTAAATTGCCCGGGGAGCTGTTTTTT.